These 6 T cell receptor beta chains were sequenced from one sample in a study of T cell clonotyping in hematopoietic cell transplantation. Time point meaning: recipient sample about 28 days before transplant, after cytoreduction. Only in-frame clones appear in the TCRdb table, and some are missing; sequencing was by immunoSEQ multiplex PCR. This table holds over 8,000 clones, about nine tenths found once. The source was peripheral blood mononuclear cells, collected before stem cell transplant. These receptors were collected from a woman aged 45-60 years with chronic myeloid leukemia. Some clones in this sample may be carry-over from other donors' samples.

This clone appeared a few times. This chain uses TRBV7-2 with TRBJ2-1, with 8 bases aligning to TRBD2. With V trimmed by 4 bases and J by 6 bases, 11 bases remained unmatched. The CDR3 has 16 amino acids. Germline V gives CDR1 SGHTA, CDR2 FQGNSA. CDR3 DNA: TGTGCCAGCAGCTCACACAGCGGGAGTCGTATCAATGAGCAGTTCTTC. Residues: CASSSHSGSRINEQFF.

The CDR3 loop reads CASSFKGDNQPQHF. The DNA of the CDR3 is TGTGCCAGCAGTTTTAAAGGGGACAATCAGCCCCAGCATTTT. The chain uses TRBV27 and TRBJ1-5, with a possible D match to TRBD1 (5 bases). Germline lookup yields CDR1 MNHEY and CDR2 SMNVEV (reference sequence). The CDR3 runs 14 residues. Trimming took off 3 bases at V and 3 bases at J, with 9 bases between the two ends.

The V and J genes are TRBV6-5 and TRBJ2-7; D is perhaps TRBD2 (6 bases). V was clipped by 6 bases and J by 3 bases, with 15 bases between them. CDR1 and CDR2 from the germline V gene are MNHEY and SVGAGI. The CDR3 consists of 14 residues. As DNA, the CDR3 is TGTGCCAGCAGCCCGACCGGGACTCACTACGAGCAGTACTTC. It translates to CASSPTGTHYEQYF.

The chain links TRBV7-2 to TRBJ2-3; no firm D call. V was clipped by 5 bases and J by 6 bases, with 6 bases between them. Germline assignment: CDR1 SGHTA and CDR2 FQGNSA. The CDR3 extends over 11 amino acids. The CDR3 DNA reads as TGTGCCAGCAGCGAATATGATACGCAGTATTTT. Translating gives CASSEYDTQYF.

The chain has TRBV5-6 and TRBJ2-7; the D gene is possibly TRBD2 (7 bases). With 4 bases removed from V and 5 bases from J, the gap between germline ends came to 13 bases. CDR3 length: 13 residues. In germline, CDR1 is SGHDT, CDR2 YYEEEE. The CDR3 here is CASSKGGLNEQYF. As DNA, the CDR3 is TGTGCCAGCAGCAAGGGGGGGCTAAACGAGCAGTACTTC. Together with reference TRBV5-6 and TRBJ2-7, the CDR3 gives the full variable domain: DAGVTQSPTHLIKTRGQQVTLRCSPKSGHDTVSWYQQALGQGPQFIFQYYEEEERQRGNFPDRFSGHQFPNYSSELNVNALLLGDSALYLCASSKGGLNEQYFGPGTRLTVT.

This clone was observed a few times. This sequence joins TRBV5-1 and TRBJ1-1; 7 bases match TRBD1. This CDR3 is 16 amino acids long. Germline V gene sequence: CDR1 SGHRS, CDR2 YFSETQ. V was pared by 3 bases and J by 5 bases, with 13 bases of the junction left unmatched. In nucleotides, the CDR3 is TGCGCCAGCAGCTCACCCGACAGGGAAGGGTGGACTGAAGCTTTCTTT. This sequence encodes CASSSPDREGWTEAFF.